This T cell receptor beta chain is drawn from a study of blood T cell repertoires in COVID-19. Looking at the study overall: Sources were T cells, B-cell-depleted T cells, or PBMCs; the material itself was cDNA or gDNA.

Per the authors' pipeline: Amplification of reference gene primers provided the estimated nucleated cell counts. TCRdb's copy holds only in-frame clones and misses some; the assay was immunoSEQ multiplex PCR. Clonal size and the V and J genes are those of that table, whereas D and trimming came from the DNA. This table holds 400,000 to 500,000 clones, just over 85% found once. V dropped 2 bases and J dropped 6; count of bases not matched to a gene: 4. This CDR3 spans 14 amino acids. The germline gives CDR1 SGHRS, CDR2 YFSETQ. The chain uses TRBV5-1 and TRBJ1-4; 7 bases are shared with TRBD1. The sample consisted of peripheral blood. This TCR came from a woman in her thirties with active or convalescent COVID-19. CDR3 sequence reads: CASSFDREYEKLFF. CDR3 sequence (DNA): TGCGCCAGCAGCTTCGACAGGGAATATGAAAAACTGTTTTTT.